This T cell receptor beta chain was identified in a study of T cells in tumors after PD-1 blockade. At the level of the study: Each patient got pembrolizumab 200 mg every 3 weeks or cemiplimab 350 mg every 2 weeks. A subset received ongoing vismodegib 150 mg daily alongside anti-PD-1 therapy.

Input was 616 ng to 6,004 ng of genomic DNA from tumor or blood. There are 15 residues in the CDR3. Germline V lookup: CDR1 SEHNR, CDR2 FQNEAQ (reference sequence). The J segment lost 3 bases and the V segment lost 6 bases, leaving 9 bases of the junction unmatched. Only in-frame clones appear in the TCRdb table, and some are missing; sequencing was by immunoSEQ multiplex PCR. The data show fewer than 5,000 clones, around 64% seen once. This sample comprised tumor tissue, obtained before anti-PD-1 treatment. The sequence was obtained from a human donor with cutaneous squamous cell carcinoma. The chain combines TRBV7-9 with TRBJ1-2, with 8 bases matching TRBD1. The CDR3 sequence: CASRPPDRAYYGYTF. CDR3 coding DNA: TGTGCCAGCAGACCACCGGACAGGGCCTACTATGGCTACACCTTC.